Sequencing of this T cell receptor (beta chain) was carried out in a study of blood T cells in healthy people across ages. General study results and limits: With naive T cell percentage, TCR beta diversity showed a strong correlation. Both higher diversity and more naive CD4+ cells marked long-lived donors when set against aged donors.

In germline, CDR1 is SNHLY, CDR2 FYNNEI. The CDR3 consists of 15 residues. The ends were cut back, 4 bases at V and 6 bases at J, with 17 bases in the middle. The authors ran a second PCR of about 6 to 11 cycles using a sample-barcoded 5' primer and a J-beta primer mix. Each cDNA molecule, via a template-switch adaptor with 12 random nucleotides, was tagged. At least 2.5 million CDR3-containing paired-end reads were obtained per sample. Each CDR3 protein gets one entry after TCRdb re-called the 5' RACE reads with MiXCR. The data contain around 1,100,000 distinct CDR3 sequences, under 40% of them singletons. The table lists this clonotype with a count of one. Its specificity is not known.

V gene TRBV2 combines with J gene TRBJ2-3, with D tentatively TRBD2 (6 bases). The sample taken for sequencing was blood. This TCR derives from a man between 18 and 29 years old in good health. CDR3 in DNA: TGTGCCAGCAGTGCTTGGGGACTTTTGACGGATACGCAGTATTTT. This encodes CASSAWGLLTDTQYF.